This entry lists 28 T cell receptor beta chains sequenced from one sample in a study of T cell responses to AZD1222 COVID-19 vaccine. The table came from immunoSEQ multiplex PCR; TCRdb's copy has only in-frame clones and leaves some out. The sample consists of around 100,000 clones, 80% to 90% of them appearing once. This specimen was peripheral blood, taken on day 0 of AZD1222 vaccination. The origin of the receptors is an adult in good health.

The rearrangement joins TRBV2 to TRBJ2-4, with TRBD2 identical over 7 bases. The CDR3 spans 17 residues. The V gene end was trimmed by 2 bases and the J gene end by 3 bases; junction bases not matched to a gene: 10. Germline V gene lookup returns CDR1 SNHLY and CDR2 FYNNEI. CDR3 amino acids: CASSEPGLADYKNIQYF. The CDR3, as DNA: TGTGCCAGCAGTGAACCGGGGCTAGCGGATTACAAAAACATTCAGTACTTC.

The V gene is TRBV19, the J gene TRBJ1-6; D unresolved. The CDR3 runs to 15 residues. Germline CDR1 reads LNHDA; CDR2 reads SQIVND (reference sequence). With 3 bases removed from V and 9 bases from J, the gap between germline ends came to 15 bases. The CDR3 reads CASSMERTSISPLHF. The CDR3 nucleotides are TGTGCCAGTAGTATGGAGCGGACTTCCATTTCACCCCTCCACTTT.

V usage is TRBV30 and J usage is TRBJ1-2; D possibly corresponds to TRBD1 (5 bases). CDR1 GTSNPN and CDR2 SVGIG come from the germline V gene (reference sequence). Trimming took 2 bases from V and 8 from J, leaving 15 bases between them. The CDR3 contains 13 residues. The CDR3 region is CAWSPGPGQGYTF. The CDR3 DNA reads as TGTGCCTGGAGTCCCGGGCCGGGGCAGGGCTACACCTTC.

The V call is TRBV5-1, the J call TRBJ2-6, with D uncertain. Trimming stripped 6 bases from V and 0 bases from J, with 13 bases between. Germline assignment: CDR1 SGHRS and CDR2 YFSETQ. The CDR3 is 16 amino acids. The CDR3 is CASKERPSSGANVLTF. The CDR3 DNA follows: TGCGCCAGCAAGGAAAGACCGAGCTCTGGGGCCAACGTCCTGACTTTC.

The genes are TRBV6-1 and TRBJ2-7, with D possibly called TRBD1 or TRBD2 (6 bases each). Trimming took 10 bases from V and 3 from J, leaving 16 bases between them. This CDR3 comprises 13 residues. Germline V lookup: CDR1 MNHNS, CDR2 SASEGT. For the CDR3, the DNA is TGTGCCACTAAACAGGGAGGAGACTACGAGCAGTACTTC. Protein sequence: CATKQGGDYEQYF.

A word on this clone: The CDR3 carries no conserved terminal phenylalanine or tryptophan, so it likely arises from a read error. The DNA is omitted, as the CDR3 cannot be located on it reliably, and the CDR3 follows TCRdb's listing. The chain couples TRBV5-6 to TRBJ2-7; TRBD2, the D gene given by the table, was not confirmed from the DNA. Germline loops: CDR1 SGHDT, CDR2 YYEEEE. From its first to its last residue, the CDR3 has 12 amino acids. CDR3 protein: CASSPVGGASSL.

Details on this clone: The junction departs from germline at one end; a sequencing error may be responsible. This chain links TRBV7-4 with TRBJ2-4; D gene unclear. The CDR3 covers 8 residues. Germline loops: CDR1 SGHVT, CDR2 SQSDAQ. This CDR3 is CASSLANF. For the CDR3, the DNA is TGTGCCAGCAGCTTAGCCAACTTC.

Remarks on this clone: Other DNA sequences in the same sample also yield this CDR3. The rearrangement uses TRBV27 and TRBJ2-7; 11 nucleotides agree with TRBD1. This CDR3 is 14 amino acids long. CDR1 and CDR2 from the germline V gene are MNHEY and SMNVEV (reference sequence). The J segment lost 4 bases and the V segment lost 5 bases, leaving 4 bases of the junction unmatched. The CDR3 sequence is CASSPGQGGYEQYF. The CDR3 nucleotides read TGTGCCAGCAGTCCGGGACAGGGGGGTTACGAGCAGTACTTC.

The chain recombines TRBV9 with TRBJ2-5, with TRBD2 matching over 8 bases. V shed 4 bases and J 0 bases; nucleotides not matched to a gene: 5. Looked up from germline, CDR1 is SGDLS and CDR2 is YYNGEE. The CDR3 length is 15 residues. The CDR3 sequence: CASSSGTSDQETQYF. The CDR3 bases are TGTGCCAGCAGCTCCGGGACTAGTGACCAAGAGACCCAGTACTTC. The complete variable domain, with remaining parts taken from reference TRBV9 and TRBJ2-5, reads DSGVTQTPKHLITATGQRVTLRCSPRSGDLSVYWYQQSLDQGLQFLIQYYNGEERAKGNILERFSAQQFPDLHSELNLSSLELGDSALYFCASSSGTSDQETQYFGPGTRLLVL.

The rearrangement links TRBV7-9 to TRBJ1-6; D ambiguous. The CDR3 sequence is 11 residues long. The V end was cut by 10 bases, the J end by 9 bases, with 10 bases between. The V gene's germline CDR1 is SEHNR and CDR2 FQNEAQ (reference sequence). CDR3 amino acids: CATSISSPLHF. For the CDR3, the DNA is TGTGCCACCTCTATCAGTTCACCCCTCCACTTT.

The V call is TRBV2, the J call TRBJ2-7; 7 bases are a match to TRBD1. This CDR3 spans 13 amino acids. From germline, CDR1 is SNHLY and CDR2 FYNNEI. The junction had 7 bases not matched to a gene; V was cut back by 5 bases and J by 6 bases. CDR3: CASSIDRVREQYF. DNA for the CDR3: TGTGCCAGCAGTATAGACAGGGTACGCGAGCAGTACTTC.

V usage is TRBV5-5 and J usage is TRBJ1-1, with TRBD1 as a possible D gene (6 bases). The ends were cut back, 3 bases at V and 9 bases at J, with 15 bases in the middle. Germline lookup yields CDR1 SGHKS and CDR2 YYEKEE (reference sequence). The length of the CDR3 is 13 residues. As DNA, the CDR3 is TGTGCCAGCAGCTGGGAGTGGGACACCCAAGCTTTCTTT. As protein: CASSWEWDTQAFF.

The chain carries TRBV2 and TRBJ1-2, with 7 bases identical to TRBD1. With V trimmed by 6 bases and J by 0 bases, 7 bases remained unmatched. This CDR3 contains 15 residues. Germline assignment: CDR1 SNHLY and CDR2 FYNNEI. The CDR3 loop reads CASRVGTATNYGYTF. CDR3 in DNA: TGTGCCAGCAGGGTGGGGACAGCAACTAACTATGGCTACACCTTC.

The chain links TRBV6-2 or TRBV6-3 to TRBJ2-7; D remains unclear. Trimming pared 2 bases from V and 7 bases from J, leaving 9 bases between. The CDR3 spans 12 residues. In germline, CDR1 is MNHEY, CDR2 SVGEGT. Here the CDR3 DNA reads TGTGCCAGCAGTTACGCGGAGTTGGAGCAGTACTTC. Its protein product is CASSYAELEQYF.

CDR3 in DNA: TGTGCCAGCAGCCGGGACATGATTGTTCAGCCCCAGCATTTT. Amino acids: CASSRDMIVQPQHF. The chain is built from TRBV2 and TRBJ1-5, with D possibly matching TRBD1 (6 bases). CDR3 size: 14 residues. Trimming stripped 6 bases from V and 6 bases from J, with 15 bases between. Germline-derived CDR1 and CDR2 are SNHLY and FYNNEI.

The J gene is TRBJ2-7, the V gene TRBV5-1, with 9 bases lining up with TRBD1. Germline values: CDR1 SGHRS, CDR2 YFSETQ. CDR3 size: 16 residues. J gave up 0 bases and V 0 bases, and 4 bases lay outside the gene matches. CDR3 nucleotides: TGCGCCAGCAGCTTGGGGGGACAGGGAGTCTCCTACGAGCAGTACTTC. Encoded protein: CASSLGGQGVSYEQYF.

The J gene is TRBJ1-1, the V gene TRBV7-9, with a weak D call TRBD1 (5 bases). CDR3 size: 13 residues. The V gene's germline CDR1 is SEHNR and CDR2 FQNEAQ (reference sequence). V was trimmed by 5 bases and J by 1 base, leaving 8 bases between them. The CDR3, as DNA: TGTGCCAGCAGCAGGGGCGAGAACACTGAAGCTTTCTTT. This codes for CASSRGENTEAFF.

This clone was picked up one time. This rearrangement joins TRBV7-2 to TRBJ1-5, with D hard to call. Germline V lookup: CDR1 SGHTA, CDR2 FQGNSA. Trimming removed 7 bases from V and 2 bases from J, with 9 bases in between. The CDR3 is 13 amino acids. This chain's CDR3 is CASTRGGNQPQHF. The CDR3 nucleotides read TGTGCCAGCACTCGAGGAGGCAATCAGCCCCAGCATTTT.

The rearrangement joins TRBV6-2 or TRBV6-3 to TRBJ2-1; 10 nucleotides match TRBD1. V was pared by 4 bases and J by 6 bases, with 3 bases of the junction left unmatched. Germline V gene sequence: CDR1 MNHEY, CDR2 SVGEGT. CDR3 length: 14 amino acids. CDR3 bases: TGTGCCAGCAGTTCCGGACAGGGGGGCAATGAGCAGTTCTTC. Amino acids: CASSSGQGGNEQFF.

The genes are TRBV12-3 or TRBV12-4 and TRBJ1-3; D gene uncertain. The CDR3 totals 13 residues. Between the trimmed V and J ends, which lost 3 bases and 0 bases, there was a span of 3 bases. This CDR3 is CASSFGSGNTIYF. CDR3 nucleotide sequence: TGTGCCAGCAGTTTTGGCTCTGGAAACACCATATATTTT.

The chain combines TRBV28 with TRBJ1-2; D uncertain. Germline CDR1 and CDR2: MDHEN and SYDVKM. V gave up 8 bases and J gave up 4 bases, with 17 bases separating them. This CDR3 has 14 residues. CDR3 amino acids: CASLTVGPRYGYTF. The DNA for the CDR3 is TGTGCCAGCCTCACGGTTGGACCCCGCTATGGCTACACCTTC.

This chain joins TRBV7-9 and TRBJ1-2; D remains unclear. V was shortened by 5 bases and J by 5 bases, with 9 bases between the two germline ends. The CDR3 contains 12 residues. Per germline, CDR1 SEHNR and CDR2 FQNEAQ (reference sequence). The CDR3 DNA is TGTGCCAGCAGCAATAGGGAGTATGGCTACACCTTC. This encodes CASSNREYGYTF.

The J gene is TRBJ2-7, the V gene TRBV7-3; 9 bases are a match to TRBD1. V lost 4 bases and J lost 9; bases outside the gene matches: 7. The CDR3 extends over 13 amino acids. CDR1 is SGHTA and CDR2 is FQGTGA in the germline V gene. The CDR3 coding sequence is TGTGCCAGCAGCTCGCGGACAGGGGAGGTGCAGTACTTC. It is translated as CASSSRTGEVQYF.

This rearrangement joins TRBV18 to TRBJ1-2, with 8 bases identical to TRBD1. Germline trimming cut 2 bases from V and 6 bases from J; bases unmatched to any gene: 5. Per the germline V gene, CDR1 is KGHSH and CDR2 is LQKENI. This CDR3 is 14 amino acids long. DNA for the CDR3: TGTGCCAGCTCACCAGTAGACAGGGGTAATGGCTACACCTTC. It is translated as CASSPVDRGNGYTF.

This clone was counted once. The CDR3 DNA is TGTGCCAGCAGTCCCGGCACCTACGAGCAGTACTTC. This translates into CASSPGTYEQYF. This sequence joins TRBV6-2 or TRBV6-3 and TRBJ2-7, with D uncertain. The germline CDR1 and CDR2 sequences are MNHEY and SVGEGT. The germline V and J ends were trimmed by 5 bases and 2 bases, with 7 bases remaining between them. The CDR3 consists of 12 residues.

This clone has a single count. The rearrangement links TRBV5-5 to TRBJ1-1; 8 bases are a match to TRBD1. The CDR3 is 14 amino acids. Germline V gene data show CDR1 as SGHKS and CDR2 as YYEKEE (reference sequence). Unmatched junction bases numbered 4, after V lost 2 bases and J lost 4 bases. The CDR3 DNA sequence: TGTGCCAGCAGCTTTCAGGGGGCATTCACTGAAGCTTTCTTT. This translates into CASSFQGAFTEAFF.

The V call is TRBV29-1, the J call TRBJ1-1; D is possibly TRBD1 (5 bases). The CDR3 is 13 residues long. CDR1 is SQVTM, CDR2 ANQGSEA, per germline. Trimming removed 4 bases from V and 4 bases from J, with 13 bases in between. This CDR3 is CSVVLGRGTEAFF. The CDR3 DNA follows: TGCAGCGTTGTTCTGGGGCGCGGCACTGAAGCTTTCTTT.

V gene TRBV6-5 combines with J gene TRBJ1-1; D remains ambiguous. Germline values: CDR1 MNHEY, CDR2 SVGAGI. The V and J ends lost 6 bases and 8 bases respectively, with 10 bases between them. The CDR3 totals 11 residues. CDR3 protein: CASRVGEEAFF. Written as DNA, the CDR3 is TGTGCCAGCAGGGTGGGAGAGGAAGCTTTCTTT.